The present T cell receptor (beta chain) was sequenced within a study of blood T cells in healthy people across ages. Primed by a sample-barcoded 5' primer and a J-beta primer mix, a second PCR proceeded for about 6 to 11 cycles. Every cDNA was tagged by a template-switch adaptor with 12 random nucleotides. TCRdb passed the 5' RACE reads through MiXCR, listing each CDR3 protein once. Here the sample spans roughly 800,000 distinct CDR3 sequences, roughly 26% being singletons. The V end was cut by 2 bases, the J end by 2 bases, with 4 bases between. Germline CDR1 reads KGHDR; CDR2 reads SFDVKD. The CDR3 is 13 amino acids. Donors were systemically healthy Caucasian individuals from Russia aged about 6 to 95 years. The data also belong to a second study, concerning T cells of mothers and their children. As reported in that work: Study donors consisted of a few healthy Caucasian mothers and their six children. The whole RNA yield was converted to cDNA, approximately 1.4 ug per 15 ul.

The sequence was collected from a boy aged 10-17 years in good health. Sequences were obtained from blood. This sequence joins TRBV24-1 and TRBJ2-3; no firm D call. The CDR3 sequence: CATSDSFTDTQYF. CDR3 DNA sequence: TGTGCCACCAGTGATTCTTTCACAGATACGCAGTATTTT.